This T cell receptor (beta chain) was documented in a study of beta chain features in type 1 diabetes. The CDR3 runs 17 residues. The germline CDR1 and CDR2 sequences are SNHLY and FYNNEI. V was trimmed by 7 bases and J by 5 bases, leaving 25 bases between them. On average, the one heparinised blood draw given by each donor was 90 to 150 mL. The sample holds a few counts of this clone. The antigen is not known. Every isolated RNA sample was fully reverse transcribed, so sequencing captured expressed TCRB transcripts. Method: immunoSEQ multiplex PCR; TCRdb's copy keeps in-frame clones and lacks some. Here the sample spans 630,000 or so clones, roughly an eighth being singletons. Whole-study findings and limits: VDJ junctions from patients with type 1 diabetes contained fewer insertions and more deletions. Although PCR might favor shorter templates, it would do so equally in patients and controls. For Type 1 diabetes patients, all four CD4+ subsets carried TCRB CDR3s that were moderately but significantly shorter.

The source of this sequence is a man aged 18 to 29 with type 1 diabetes. V and J are TRBV2 and TRBJ2-3; the D gene is possibly TRBD1 (8 bases). Input material: naive CD4+ T cells from blood. The CDR3, as DNA: TGTGCCAGCACCGAGGGGGGGACAGGCCTAAGGGGAGATACGCAGTATTTT. Translation gives CASTEGGTGLRGDTQYF.